The 31 T cell receptor beta chains listed next were all sequenced from one sample in a study of T cell changes during pregnancy in multiple sclerosis. Clones were read by immunoSEQ multiplex PCR, and TCRdb kept only the in-frame ones, dropping some. The sample lists 20,000 or so clones, around 90% occurring once. The sample here was CD8+ T cells from peripheral blood mononuclear cells, taken after pregnancy. The receptors originated from a female donor in good health, enrolled as a control in a pregnancy study.

The chain has TRBV11-2 and TRBJ1-3; no clear D gene. V was cut by 5 bases and J by 4 bases, with 12 bases left in between. The V gene's germline CDR1 is SGHAT and CDR2 FQNNGV. This CDR3 contains 14 residues. CDR3 region: CASSPINSGNTIYF. For the CDR3, the DNA is TGTGCCAGCAGCCCGATCAACTCCGGAAACACCATATATTTT. The full variable domain, with the rest looked up from reference TRBV11-2 and TRBJ1-3, is EAGVAQSPRYKIIEKRQSVAFWCNPISGHATLYWYQQILGQGPKLLIQFQNNGVVDDSQLPKDRFSAERLKGVDSTLKIQPAKLEDSAVYLCASSPINSGNTIYFGEGSWLTVV.

The gene calls are TRBV7-8 and TRBJ1-4, with D perhaps matching TRBD1 (5 bases). The CDR3 sequence is 15 residues long. Trimming left V 5 bases short and J 4 bases short, with 14 bases between. CDR1 SGHVS and CDR2 FQNEAQ come from the germline V gene. The CDR3 spells CASSLGRGVNEKLFF. CDR3 in DNA: TGTGCCAGCAGCCTCGGACGGGGGGTTAATGAAAAACTGTTTTTT.

This chain joins TRBV2 and TRBJ2-3, with 14 bases lining up with TRBD2. The CDR3 is 20 amino acids. Germline loops: CDR1 SNHLY, CDR2 FYNNEI. J was trimmed by 1 base and V by 4 bases; bases with no gene match: 13. The CDR3 DNA follows: TGTGCCAGCAGTGTGGTTGGGGGACTAGCGGGGGCCCTTGGCACAGATACGCAGTATTTT. It codes for CASSVVGGLAGALGTDTQYF.

This clone was seen just once. The rearrangement joins TRBV27 to TRBJ1-2, with 7 bases lining up with TRBD1. Germline-derived CDR1 and CDR2 are MNHEY and SMNVEV (reference sequence). The CDR3 length is 13 residues. The junction had 4 bases not matched to a gene; V was cut back by 3 bases and J by 6 bases. The CDR3 protein is CASSFRGGNGYTF. CDR3 sequence (DNA): TGTGCCAGCAGTTTTCGAGGGGGCAATGGCTACACCTTC.

CDR3 bases: TGTGCCAGCCGAATCTCCGGGACAGGGGGAAATGGCTACACCTTC. It encodes CASRISGTGGNGYTF. V is TRBV27 and J is TRBJ1-2; TRBD1 matches at 11 bases. From germline, CDR1 is MNHEY and CDR2 SMNVEV (reference sequence). Germline trimming cut 8 bases from V and 6 bases from J; bases unmatched to any gene: 11. The CDR3 sequence is 15 residues long.

The J gene is TRBJ2-1, the V gene TRBV30; tentatively, D is TRBD1 (5 bases). Deletions cut 4 bases from V and 5 bases from J, with 21 bases between. The CDR3 loop spans 16 amino acids. Germline V gene data show CDR1 as GTSNPN and CDR2 as SVGIG (reference sequence). CDR3 region: CAWIKRTPLDDNEQFF. CDR3 DNA: TGTGCCTGGATTAAGAGGACACCATTGGATGACAATGAGCAGTTCTTC.

This chain links TRBV27 with TRBJ1-2, with TRBD1 identical over 9 bases. Germline V gene lookup returns CDR1 MNHEY and CDR2 SMNVEV (reference sequence). The CDR3 runs to 14 residues. Trimming cost V 6 bases and J 3 bases; bases outside gene matches: 5. This CDR3 is CASSTTGGDYGYTF. The CDR3 nucleotides read TGTGCCAGCAGCACCACAGGGGGCGACTATGGCTACACCTTC.

The chain is built from TRBV7-3 and TRBJ1-1; 8 bases are a match to TRBD1. Germline V gene lookup returns CDR1 SGHTA and CDR2 FQGTGA. V lost 5 bases to trimming and J lost 0 bases; unmatched junction nucleotides: 14. This CDR3 spans 18 amino acids. This CDR3 is CASSPHPGTGAMNTEAFF. CDR3 in DNA: TGTGCCAGCAGCCCCCACCCCGGGACAGGCGCTATGAACACTGAAGCTTTCTTT.

The rearrangement links TRBV4-3 to TRBJ2-1; 7 nucleotides agree with TRBD1. CDR3 length equals 15 residues. The germline gives CDR1 LGHNA, CDR2 YSLEER. The ends lost 0 bases at V and 4 bases at J; junction bases unmatched: 3. The CDR3 nucleotides are TGCGCCAGCAGCCAAGACCCGGACAGGTACAATGAGCAGTTCTTC. Translation gives CASSQDPDRYNEQFF.

With respect to this clone: The germline gene is not matched at one end of the junction; a read error may be the cause. The chain recombines TRBV9 with TRBJ1-4; 10 bases line up with TRBD1. The CDR3 consists of 15 residues. The germline V gene has CDR1 SGDLS and CDR2 YYNGEE. The CDR3 DNA reads as TGTGCCAGCAGCGCGAGCGGGGACAGGGGTATCGGGTTAGACTTT. This encodes CASSASGDRGIGLDF.

The CDR3 loop reads CASSQDPGGAKNIQYF. The CDR3 nucleotides read TGCGCCAGCAGCCAAGATCCAGGGGGGGCCAAAAACATTCAGTACTTC. This chain links TRBV4-3 with TRBJ2-4; D is perhaps TRBD1 (7 bases). There are 16 residues in the CDR3. Germline V gene lookup returns CDR1 LGHNA and CDR2 YSLEER. V shed 0 bases and J shed 1 base, with 10 bases lying between them.

This clone appeared a few times. V and J are TRBV25-1 and TRBJ1-2; no firm D call. V was trimmed by 5 bases and J by 2 bases, leaving 6 bases between them. Looked up from germline, CDR1 is MGHDK and CDR2 is SYGVNS. The CDR3 is 12 amino acids. In nucleotides, the CDR3 is TGTGCCAGCAGTCGTATAAACTATGGCTACACCTTC. As protein: CASSRINYGYTF.

V and J are TRBV6-1 and TRBJ2-7; D gene uncertain. The V end was cut by 7 bases, the J end by 3 bases, with 13 bases between. CDR1 is MNHNS, CDR2 SASEGT, per germline. The CDR3 extends over 13 amino acids. This CDR3 reads CASIFEPLYEQYF. The CDR3 DNA reads as TGTGCCAGCATTTTTGAGCCCCTCTACGAGCAGTACTTC.

The chain has TRBV4-2 and TRBJ1-1; D is ambiguous. The CDR3 extends over 15 amino acids. The ends were cut back, 2 bases at V and 0 bases at J, with 10 bases in the middle. CDR1 LGHNA and CDR2 YNFKEQ come from the germline V gene. CDR3 sequence: CASSQSISLNTEAFF. CDR3 DNA sequence: TGTGCCAGCAGCCAATCGATTAGTCTGAACACTGAAGCTTTCTTT.

This chain joins TRBV7-2 and TRBJ2-1; D might be TRBD2 (7 bases). With 3 bases removed from V and 5 bases from J, the gap between germline ends came to 17 bases. This CDR3 has 16 amino acids. Germline CDR1 is SGHTA and CDR2 is FQGNSA. DNA for the CDR3: TGTGCCAGCAGCTTGGAGTCAAGGGGGGGGGACAATGAGCAGTTCTTC. This translates into CASSLESRGGDNEQFF. The entire variable domain, with the rest obtained from reference TRBV7-2 and TRBJ2-1, is as follows: GAGVSQSPSNKVTEKGKDVELRCDPISGHTALYWYRQSLGQGLEFLIYFQGNSAPDKSGLPSDRFSAERTGGSVSTLTIQRTQQEDSAVYLCASSLESRGGDNEQFFGPGTRLTVL.

The chain has TRBV4-1 and TRBJ1-1, with D possibly TRBD1 on 5 matching bases. V shed 3 bases and J shed 0 bases, with 8 bases lying between them. The CDR3 is made up of 14 amino acids. Germline V gene lookup returns CDR1 MGHRA and CDR2 YSYEKL. The CDR3 protein is CASSQGGLNTEAFF. The CDR3 DNA is TGCGCCAGCAGCCAGGGGGGACTGAACACTGAAGCTTTCTTT.

J is TRBJ2-5 and V is TRBV14, with a possible D match to TRBD2 (6 bases). V gave up 0 bases and J gave up 4 bases, with 15 bases separating them. CDR1 and CDR2 from the germline V gene are SGHDN and FVKESK. The CDR3 has 16 residues. The CDR3 is CASSQEAGMVRETQYF. DNA of the CDR3: TGTGCCAGCAGCCAAGAGGCGGGGATGGTTAGAGAGACCCAGTACTTC.

The J gene is TRBJ1-1, the V gene TRBV4-3; 8 nucleotides align to TRBD1. Germline CDR1 LGHNA, CDR2 YSLEER. The V and J ends lost 3 bases and 3 bases, in that order; junction bases with no gene match: 3. The CDR3 is 14 amino acids. In DNA form, the CDR3 reads TGCGCCAGCAGCCACCCGGACAGGGACACTGAAGCTTTCTTT. Translated: CASSHPDRDTEAFF.

The chain carries TRBV19 and TRBJ1-6, with D perhaps TRBD1 (5 bases). Trimming stripped 5 bases from V and 7 bases from J, with 9 bases between. Germline values: CDR1 LNHDA, CDR2 SQIVND (reference sequence). This CDR3 contains 13 residues. CDR3 residues: CASSFGGNSPLHF. CDR3 sequence (DNA): TGTGCCAGTAGTTTCGGGGGGAATTCACCCCTCCACTTT.

In regard to this clone: In the same sample, other DNA sequences code for this CDR3. The V gene is TRBV7-2, the J gene TRBJ1-5; D possibly corresponds to TRBD1 (5 bases). Trimming left V 1 base short and J 4 bases short, with 11 bases between. From germline, CDR1 is SGHTA and CDR2 FQGNSA. CDR3 length: 15 amino acids. CDR3 nucleotides: TGTGCCAGCAGCTTAGAGGGGATTGGGAATCAGCCCCAGCATTTT. Protein product: CASSLEGIGNQPQHF.

This clone appeared a few times. V gene TRBV7-3 combines with J gene TRBJ1-1; maybe TRBD1 (6 bases). V was shortened by 5 bases and J by 4 bases, with 11 bases between the two germline ends. The CDR3 extends over 13 amino acids. Per germline, CDR1 SGHTA and CDR2 FQGTGA. Here the CDR3 reads CASSRTGITEAFF. For the CDR3, the DNA is TGTGCCAGCAGCCGTACAGGGATCACTGAAGCTTTCTTT. The full variable domain, with the rest looked up from reference TRBV7-3 and TRBJ1-1, is GAGVSQTPSNKVTEKGKYVELRCDPISGHTALYWYRQSLGQGPEFLIYFQGTGAADDSGLPNDRFFAVRPEGSVSTLKIQRTERGDSAVYLCASSRTGITEAFFGQGTRLTVV.

The genes are TRBV9 and TRBJ1-2; unclear D gene. Trimming cost V 3 bases and J 1 base, with 7 bases left between them. Germline V gene lookup returns CDR1 SGDLS and CDR2 YYNGEE. The CDR3 length is 13 residues. The CDR3 loop reads CASSGSFNYGYTF. DNA of the CDR3: TGTGCCAGCAGCGGGAGTTTTAACTATGGCTACACCTTC. Using reference TRBV9 and TRBJ1-2 for the parts outside the CDR3, the full variable domain is DSGVTQTPKHLITATGQRVTLRCSPRSGDLSVYWYQQSLDQGLQFLIQYYNGEERAKGNILERFSAQQFPDLHSELNLSSLELGDSALYFCASSGSFNYGYTFGSGTRLTVV.

This clone showed up just a few times. This rearrangement joins TRBV6-1 to TRBJ1-2; D is unclear. The CDR3 covers 15 residues. The germline V gene has CDR1 MNHNS and CDR2 SASEGT. Trimming stripped 8 bases from V and 0 bases from J, with 16 bases between. The CDR3 region has the DNA TGTGCCAGCCCCGGTCGGGAGACTACTAACTATGGCTACACCTTC. It specifies CASPGRETTNYGYTF.

The CDR3 DNA follows: TGCGCCAGCAGCCAAGATAGCGGGGGAGGCACAGATACGCAGTATTTT. This encodes CASSQDSGGGTDTQYF. The chain recombines TRBV4-3 with TRBJ2-3, with 9 nucleotides matching TRBD2. The CDR3 runs 16 residues. The V gene end was trimmed by 0 bases and the J gene end by 1 base; junction bases not matched to a gene: 2. Germline V gene sequence: CDR1 LGHNA, CDR2 YSLEER.

The V and J genes are TRBV4-3 and TRBJ1-4; TRBD1 might be the D (6 bases). CDR1 is LGHNA and CDR2 is YSLEER in the germline V gene. The CDR3 sequence is 15 residues long. V was trimmed by 0 bases and J by 8 bases, leaving 13 bases between them. The CDR3 DNA reads as TGCGCCAGCAGCCAAGATGGGGGGGCATGGGAAAAACTGTTTTTT. It yields the protein CASSQDGGAWEKLFF.

The chain joins TRBV4-1 to TRBJ2-2; 10 bases are shared with TRBD1. J gave up 5 bases and V 9 bases, and 6 bases lay outside the gene matches. CDR1 is MGHRA, CDR2 YSYEKL, per germline. CDR3 length: 14 amino acids. The CDR3 protein is CASRQGARTGELFF. The DNA of the CDR3 is TGCGCCAGTCGACAGGGGGCTAGGACCGGGGAGCTGTTTTTT.

V usage is TRBV2 and J usage is TRBJ1-5, with TRBD1 identical over 8 bases. Germline lookup yields CDR1 SNHLY and CDR2 FYNNEI. The CDR3 loop spans 13 amino acids. Germline trimming cut 9 bases from V and 7 bases from J; bases unmatched to any gene: 8. The CDR3 sequence is CASPGQGRQPQHF. The CDR3 DNA reads as TGTGCCAGTCCTGGACAGGGACGGCAGCCCCAGCATTTT.

The chain recombines TRBV5-5 with TRBJ1-4, with 7 bases matching TRBD1. The CDR3 has 16 amino acids. Trimming took 4 bases from V and 4 from J; bases not matched to a gene: 10. Germline V lookup: CDR1 SGHKS, CDR2 YYEKEE (reference sequence). The CDR3 DNA reads TGTGCCAGCAGCACCCTCGAGGACAGGTTTAATGAAAAACTGTTTTTT. Its translation: CASSTLEDRFNEKLFF. Complete variable domain (other parts from reference TRBV5-5 and TRBJ1-4): DAGVTQSPTHLIKTRGQQVTLRCSPISGHKSVSWYQQVLGQGPQFIFQYYEKEERGRGNFPDRFSARQFPNYSSELNVNALLLGDSALYLCASSTLEDRFNEKLFFGSGTQLSVL.

This chain links TRBV27 with TRBJ2-5; possibly TRBD2 for D (6 bases). The germline V gene has CDR1 MNHEY and CDR2 SMNVEV (reference sequence). The V gene lost 0 bases and the J gene lost 7 bases, with 12 bases spanning the gap. The CDR3 is 14 amino acids. This CDR3 reads CASSLSASEGTQYF. CDR3 coding DNA: TGTGCCAGCAGTTTATCGGCTAGCGAAGGGACCCAGTACTTC.

The V call is TRBV5-6, the J call TRBJ1-2; D is unclear. The germline gives CDR1 SGHDT, CDR2 YYEEEE. Trimming removed 0 bases from V and 7 bases from J, with 7 bases in between. This CDR3 contains 12 residues. The CDR3 region is CASSLGAGGYTF. CDR3 nucleotide sequence: TGTGCCAGCAGCTTGGGTGCCGGTGGCTACACCTTC.

The chain employs TRBV29-1 and TRBJ2-7; 7 bases line up with TRBD1. CDR3 length: 13 amino acids. The V gene end was trimmed by 6 bases and the J gene end by 1 base; junction bases not matched to a gene: 6. Germline V gene sequence: CDR1 SQVTM, CDR2 ANQGSEA. Here the CDR3 reads CSVLTGSSYEQYF. CDR3 bases: TGCAGCGTCCTGACAGGGTCGTCCTACGAGCAGTACTTC.